This T cell receptor beta chain is drawn from a study of response to subunit inactivated influenza vaccine. Study-wide findings and caveats: Researchers suggested that each seasonal influenza vaccination recruits few new T cells.

V was trimmed by 5 bases and J by 3 bases, leaving 17 bases between them. The length of the CDR3 is 15 residues. In TCRdb, the RT-PCR reads were re-called with MiXCR into one record per CDR3 protein. There are approximately 500,000 distinct CDR3 sequences in the sample; about 14% occur only once, and 11% lies in the top ten. Of note for this clonotype: What it binds is not known.

This material consisted of PBMCs from blood, taken approximately 13 days after vaccination. The chain combines TRBV12-3 or TRBV12-4 with TRBJ2-7; possibly TRBD2 for D (7 bases). The sequence was obtained from a man aged 50-60 years who received an inactivated influenza vaccine. CDR3 DNA sequence: TGTGCCAGCAGTCGGGGGGCCTTAATCGACTACGAGCAGTACTTC. This translates into CASSRGALIDYEQYF.